These T cell receptor beta chains were read from a single sample in a study of blood T cell repertoires in COVID-19. Generated by immunoSEQ multiplex PCR, the TCRdb table keeps only in-frame clones and is missing some. The sample lists about 81,000 clones, roughly 88% occurring once. Sequenced material: peripheral blood. The receptors were sampled from a man in his 70s with acute or convalescent COVID-19. CDR3s include the opening cysteine and the closing phenylalanine or tryptophan. D genes are given only for firm matches. Some rows have no size entry. The others give once, few or many, or a class for an expanded clone.

D,V,length,J,size,CDR3,DNA
NA,TRBV7-9,16,TRBJ1-1,NA,CASSSARILGNTEAFF,TGTGCCAGCAGCTCCGCTCGCATCCTAGGGAACACTGAAGCTTTCTTT
TRBD1,TRBV4-1,16,TRBJ1-1,NA,CASSLKPDRSNTEAFF,TGCGCCAGCAGCCTCAAACCGGACAGGTCCAACACTGAAGCTTTCTTT
TRBD2,TRBV29-1,15,TRBJ2-1,NA,CSVATSGRGYNEQFF,TGCAGCGTAGCTACTAGCGGGAGGGGATACAATGAGCAGTTCTTC
TRBD1,TRBV5-1,14,TRBJ1-1,NA,CASSPSGGSTEAFF,TGCGCCAGCAGCCCATCAGGGGGTAGTACTGAAGCTTTCTTT
NA,TRBV7-2,15,TRBJ2-6,NA,CASREQGSGANVLTF,TGTGCCAGCAGGGAACAGGGCTCTGGGGCCAACGTCCTGACTTTC
NA,TRBV9,14,TRBJ1-3,once,CASSSLGSAYTIYF,TGTGCCAGCAGCTCCCTGGGGAGCGCATACACCATATATTTT
TRBD2,TRBV25-1,14,TRBJ2-1,NA,CASSWGLAGHEQFF,TGTGCCAGCAGCTGGGGACTAGCGGGACATGAGCAGTTCTTC
NA,TRBV15,16,TRBJ2-1,NA,CATSRDRGSSYNEQFF,TGTGCCACCAGCAGGGACCGGGGGAGCTCCTACAATGAGCAGTTCTTC
TRBD1,TRBV3-1/TRBV3-2,16,TRBJ1-4,few,CATRPSRDRGQRELFF,TGTGCCACCAGACCCAGCCGGGACAGGGGGCAGCGGGAACTGTTTTTT
NA,TRBV20-1,10,TRBJ2-3,once,CSQRADTQYF,TGCAGTCAGCGGGCAGATACGCAGTATTTT
TRBD1,TRBV29-1,13,TRBJ1-1,NA,CSVRQGGDTEAFF,TGCAGCGTCCGACAGGGGGGCGACACTGAAGCTTTCTTT
TRBD2,TRBV10-1,15,TRBJ2-3,NA,CASSETLAGTDTQYF,TGCGCCAGCAGTGAGACCCTAGCGGGCACAGATACGCAGTATTTT
NA,TRBV24-1,15,TRBJ1-2,NA,CATSDSRTEGYGYTF,TGTGCCACCAGTGATTCTCGGACAGAAGGGTATGGCTACACCTTC
NA,TRBV10-3,14,TRBJ1-2,NA,CAAGSGSDNYGYTF,TGTGCCGCAGGGTCGGGCAGTGACAACTATGGCTACACCTTC
TRBD2,TRBV9,15,TRBJ2-1,NA,CASSVVSSGNVEQFF,TGTGCCAGCAGCGTAGTGTCTAGCGGGAATGTCGAGCAGTTCTTC
NA,TRBV19,12,TRBJ1-2,NA,CASSQGYYGYTF,TGTGCCAGTAGTCAGGGGTACTATGGCTACACCTTC
NA,TRBV7-8,19,TRBJ2-1,NA,CASSLAKLTWRGLYNEQFF,TGTGCCAGCAGCTTAGCGAAATTAACGTGGAGGGGGCTTTACAATGAGCAGTTCTTC
NA,TRBV7-3,13,TRBJ2-2,NA,CASSLPSSGELFF,TGTGCCAGCAGCTTACCCTCGAGCGGGGAGCTGTTTTTT
NA,TRBV29-1,11,TRBJ1-2,NA,CSVFGGTGYTF,TGCAGCGTTTTTGGGGGCACTGGCTACACCTTC
TRBD2,TRBV11-2,17,TRBJ2-5,few,CASSLGASGGRGETQYF,TGTGCCAGCAGCTTAGGTGCTAGCGGGGGGCGGGGAGAGACCCAGTACTTC
NA,TRBV28,14,TRBJ2-5,NA,CASSPGTLPETQYF,TGTGCCAGCAGCCCCGGGACTTTGCCGGAGACCCAGTACTTC
NA,TRBV28,15,TRBJ1-6,few,CAGSQGPDYNSPLHF,TGTGCCGGAAGTCAAGGGCCGGACTACAATTCACCCCTCCACTTT
NA,TRBV6-1,19,TRBJ1-3,NA,CASSDYVGLPSPTGNTIYF,TGTGCCAGCAGTGATTATGTGGGGCTGCCAAGCCCGACAGGAAACACCATATATTTT
TRBD2,TRBV18,20,TRBJ2-3,NA,CASSSTGTSDTRNVATQQYF,TGTGCCAGCTCGTCAACCGGGACTAGTGATACCCGAAACGTTGCCACCCAGCAGTATTTT
NA,TRBV29-1,12,TRBJ1-1,NA,CSVFRGNTEAFF,TGCAGCGTTTTCAGGGGGAACACTGAAGCTTTCTTT
NA,TRBV7-9,16,TRBJ1-2,NA,CASSLVGAGNRYGYTF,TGTGCCAGCAGCTTAGTGGGGGCAGGGAATCGTTATGGCTACACCTTC
TRBD1,TRBV29-1,12,TRBJ2-1,NA,CSVGQGSNEQFF,TGCAGCGTTGGACAGGGTTCAAATGAGCAGTTCTTC
NA,TRBV4-3,15,TRBJ1-5,NA,CASSQNSYSNQPQHF,TGCGCCAGCAGCCAAAACAGTTATAGCAATCAGCCCCAGCATTTT
NA,TRBV2,15,TRBJ2-7,once,CASSLVGLGSYEQYF,TGTGCCAGCAGTCTAGTGGGGCTTGGGTCCTACGAGCAGTACTTC
TRBD1,TRBV15,14,TRBJ1-5,NA,CATSRDRSNQPQHF,TGTGCCACCAGCAGGGACAGGAGCAATCAGCCCCAGCATTTT
NA,TRBV19,14,TRBJ1-2,few,CASSLNEEGNGYTF,TGTGCCAGTAGTCTGAACGAGGAGGGTAATGGCTACACCTTC
NA,TRBV9,12,TRBJ2-1,NA,CASRATNNEQFF,TGTGCCAGCAGGGCAACGAACAATGAGCAGTTCTTC
NA,TRBV7-9,14,TRBJ1-2,NA,CASSFVQGFYGYTF,TGTGCCAGCAGCTTTGTCCAGGGTTTTTATGGCTACACCTTC
NA,TRBV19,14,TRBJ1-5,NA,CASSTRVWNQPQHF,TGTGCCAGTAGTACCAGGGTCTGGAATCAGCCCCAGCATTTT
TRBD2,TRBV25-1,17,TRBJ2-3,NA,CASSGVESGAPTDTQYF,TGTGCCAGCAGTGGGGTGGAGAGCGGGGCTCCCACAGATACGCAGTATTTT
TRBD1,TRBV2,16,TRBJ2-3,NA,CASRPNRQGFLDTQYF,TGTGCCAGCAGGCCTAACCGACAGGGGTTCTTGGATACGCAGTATTTT
NA,TRBV19,13,TRBJ2-7,NA,CASKGFPWGEQYF,TGTGCCAGTAAGGGGTTTCCGTGGGGCGAGCAGTACTTC
TRBD2,TRBV7-8,16,TRBJ2-5,NA,CASSLVGRGGTETQYF,TGTGCCAGCAGCTTAGTGGGGCGGGGGGGCACAGAGACCCAGTACTTC
TRBD1,TRBV18,16,TRBJ2-1,NA,CASSALQGMINNEQFF,TGTGCCAGCTCAGCGCTACAGGGGATGATCAACAATGAGCAGTTCTTC
TRBD1,TRBV19,15,TRBJ2-2,NA,CASKRDRSNTGELFF,TGTGCCAGTAAAAGGGACAGATCGAACACCGGGGAGCTGTTTTTT
TRBD2,TRBV11-3,15,TRBJ2-1,once,CASSLGLAGRNEQFF,TGTGCCAGCAGCTTAGGGCTAGCGGGGAGGAATGAGCAGTTCTTC
NA,TRBV28,13,TRBJ1-2,NA,CASSGRGFRGYTF,TGTGCCAGCAGTGGTAGGGGTTTCAGGGGCTACACCTTC
NA,TRBV19,15,TRBJ2-5,NA,CASSISGVSQETQYF,TGTGCCAGTAGTATCTCAGGGGTTTCCCAAGAGACCCAGTACTTC
TRBD2,TRBV5-1,15,TRBJ2-1,once,CASSLVASGSEEQFF,TGCGCCAGCAGCTTGGTAGCTAGCGGGAGTGAAGAGCAGTTCTTC
NA,TRBV5-1,12,TRBJ2-1,NA,CASSLQDNEQFF,TGCGCCAGCAGCTTGCAGGACAATGAGCAGTTCTTC
NA,TRBV2,14,TRBJ1-6,NA,CASSGTRNNSPLHF,TGTGCCAGCAGTGGGACAAGAAATAATTCACCCCTCCACTTT
TRBD1,TRBV5-8,14,TRBJ1-2,NA,CASSLGQGVGGYTF,TGTGCCAGCAGCTTGGGTCAGGGGGTTGGCGGCTACACCTTC
NA,TRBV3-1/TRBV3-2,17,TRBJ1-3,NA,CASSTVTGGLNGNTIYF,TGTGCCAGCAGCACAGTAACTGGGGGCCTCAATGGAAACACCATATATTTT
TRBD2,TRBV3-1/TRBV3-2,15,TRBJ2-3,NA,CASSQVTGLKDTQYF,TGTGCCAGCAGCCAAGTAACGGGACTAAAAGATACGCAGTATTTT
NA,TRBV28,16,TRBJ2-7,NA,CASTPSLRQTTYEQYF,TGTGCCAGCACCCCAAGCTTGAGACAGACCACCTACGAGCAGTACTTC
NA,TRBV5-1,15,TRBJ1-6,few,CASSYGSSYNSPLHF,TGCGCCAGCAGCTACGGGAGCTCCTATAATTCACCCCTCCACTTT
NA,TRBV11-1,14,TRBJ2-2,once,CASSFVTNTGELFF,TGTGCCAGCAGCTTTGTCACGAACACCGGGGAGCTGTTTTTT
TRBD1,TRBV6-5,15,TRBJ2-7,NA,CASSTYSGTAYEQYF,TGTGCCAGCAGTACTTACTCCGGGACAGCCTACGAGCAGTACTTC
NA,TRBV4-3,13,TRBJ2-2,once,CASSHQRAGELFF,TGCGCCAGCAGCCACCAGCGCGCCGGGGAGCTGTTTTTT
TRBD1,TRBV19,14,TRBJ1-2,NA,CASSSTGGYYGYTF,TGTGCCAGTAGTTCGACAGGGGGGTACTATGGCTACACCTTC